The rows below give T cell receptor beta chains drawn from one sample of a study of blood T cell repertoires in COVID-19. This table comes from immunoSEQ multiplex PCR, and its TCRdb copy is limited to in-frame clones, with some not included. Among fewer than 200,000 clones listed, around 83% were seen once. The sample taken for sequencing was peripheral blood. Source of these receptors: a woman in her 70s with COVID-19, enrolled during active disease. Each CDR3 is given with its conserved first and last residue. A D gene is named only where the DNA matches it firmly. Clone size is not always given. Where it is, it says once, few, many or a class for expanded clones.

v_call	cdr3_length	d_call	clone_size	j_call	cdr3_aa	cdr3_nt
TRBV6-5	15	TRBD1	NA	TRBJ2-3	CASSYWGQGTDTQYF	TGTGCCAGCAGTTACTGGGGACAGGGTACAGATACGCAGTATTTT
TRBV11-1	16	NA	NA	TRBJ1-1	CASSLFGPRSGAEAFF	TGTGCCAGCAGCTTATTCGGGCCGAGGTCGGGGGCTGAAGCTTTCTTT
TRBV24-1	16	NA	NA	TRBJ1-5	CATSNGRGSGNQPQHF	TGTGCCACCAGTAACGGTCGAGGCAGCGGGAATCAGCCCCAGCATTTT
TRBV29-1	14	NA	NA	TRBJ1-5	CSVASGVRDQPQHF	TGCAGCGTTGCGTCGGGGGTGAGAGATCAGCCCCAGCATTTT
TRBV11-3	13	TRBD2	NA	TRBJ2-7	CASSPGLAREQYF	TGTGCCAGCAGCCCGGGACTAGCTCGGGAGCAGTACTTC
TRBV7-9	13	NA	NA	TRBJ2-7	CATGTRENYEQYF	TGTGCCACAGGGACGCGGGAAAACTACGAGCAGTACTTC
TRBV24-1	16	TRBD2	NA	TRBJ2-1	CATSDPSGRSYNEQFF	TGTGCCACCAGTGATCCTAGCGGGAGATCCTACAATGAGCAGTTCTTC
TRBV18	13	NA	NA	TRBJ2-2	CASSFKNTGELFF	TGTGCCAGCTCGTTCAAGAACACCGGGGAGCTGTTTTTT
TRBV28	14	NA	NA	TRBJ2-5	CASSLSGSQETQYF	TGTGCCAGCAGTTTGAGCGGTTCCCAAGAGACCCAGTACTTC
TRBV5-1	14	NA	NA	TRBJ2-7	CASSFQASLPEQYF	TGCGCCAGCAGTTTTCAAGCAAGCTTACCTGAGCAGTACTTC
TRBV19	14	NA	NA	TRBJ1-6	CASSSRGYNSPLHF	TGTGCCAGTTCCTCACGGGGATATAATTCACCCCTCCACTTT
TRBV2	12	NA	NA	TRBJ1-2	CASSEDRYGYTF	TGTGCCAGCAGTGAGGACAGATATGGCTACACCTTC
TRBV2	13	NA	NA	TRBJ2-7	CASSERTGYEQYF	TGTGCCAGCAGTGAACGAACAGGGTACGAGCAGTACTTC
TRBV4-3	15	NA	NA	TRBJ2-7	CASSHSMEGTYEQYF	TGCGCCAGCAGCCATTCCATGGAGGGCACTTACGAGCAGTACTTC
TRBV7-2	15	NA	NA	TRBJ1-2	CASSLARTPNYGYTF	TGTGCCAGCAGCTTAGCAAGGACACCTAACTATGGCTACACCTTC
TRBV7-3	16	NA	NA	TRBJ1-5	CASSLRGAGSNQPQHF	TGTGCCAGCAGCTTGCGGGGGGCGGGTAGCAATCAGCCCCAGCATTTT
TRBV3-1/TRBV3-2	13	NA	NA	TRBJ1-5	CASSRQGESPQHF	TGTGCCAGCAGCCGGCAGGGCGAATCGCCCCAGCATTTT
TRBV28	15	NA	once	TRBJ1-1	CASSTGRPPNTEAFF	TGTGCCAGCAGTACAGGGCGGCCTCCTAACACTGAAGCTTTCTTT
TRBV10-3	14	NA	NA	TRBJ2-2	CATRHLTNTGELFF	TGTGCCACGCGACACCTAACGAACACCGGGGAGCTGTTTTTT
TRBV7-8	14	TRBD1	NA	TRBJ1-2	CASSYDGQGYGYTF	TGTGCCAGCAGTTATGATGGACAGGGCTATGGCTACACCTTC
TRBV5-1	14	NA	few	TRBJ2-7	CASRAGPTSYEQYF	TGCGCCAGCAGGGCGGGACCGACATCCTACGAGCAGTACTTC
TRBV19	14	NA	NA	TRBJ2-1	CASSTTVVHNEQFF	TGTGCCAGTAGTACCACAGTAGTACACAATGAGCAGTTCTTC
TRBV18	16	NA	NA	TRBJ2-1	CASSPGETQPYNEQFF	TGTGCCAGCTCACCCGGCGAGACTCAACCGTACAATGAGCAGTTCTTC
TRBV12-3/TRBV12-4	11	NA	NA	TRBJ2-4	CASSQANIQYF	TGTGCCAGCAGTCAGGCAAACATTCAGTACTTC
TRBV3-1/TRBV3-2	17	TRBD1	NA	TRBJ1-2	CASGRGFTGVNPYGYTF	TGTGCCAGCGGCAGGGGGTTTACAGGGGTAAATCCTTATGGCTACACCTTC
TRBV11-2	17	TRBD2	NA	TRBJ2-1	CASSVRTSGSYTNEQFF	TGTGCCAGCAGCGTACGGACTAGCGGGAGTTATACGAATGAGCAGTTCTTC
TRBV12-5	15	TRBD1	NA	TRBJ1-5	CASAEGQDSNQPQHF	TGTGCTAGTGCCGAGGGACAGGATAGCAATCAGCCCCAGCATTTT
TRBV30	17	TRBD2	NA	TRBJ2-1	CAWSVSWASGRANEQFF	TGTGCCTGGAGTGTATCGTGGGCTAGCGGGAGGGCAAATGAGCAGTTCTTC
TRBV9	17	TRBD1	NA	TRBJ2-6	CASSGGQGPPGANVLTF	TGTGCCAGCAGCGGAGGACAGGGACCCCCTGGGGCCAACGTCCTGACTTTC
TRBV18	14	TRBD1	NA	TRBJ1-4	CASSPNRGDEKLFF	TGTGCCAGCTCACCCAACAGGGGGGATGAAAAACTGTTTTTT
TRBV7-9	15	NA	NA	TRBJ1-5	CASTSEGQNNQPQHF	TGTGCCAGCACCTCGGAAGGACAGAACAATCAGCCCCAGCATTTT
TRBV4-1	15	NA	NA	TRBJ1-3	CASSQVSIRGNTIYF	TGCGCCAGCAGCCAAGTGTCAATCCGGGGAAACACCATATATTTT
TRBV6-5	15	NA	NA	TRBJ1-1	CASSYSLRGGGEAFF	TGTGCCAGCAGTTACTCGTTGAGGGGAGGGGGTGAAGCTTTCTTT
TRBV5-1	16	TRBD2	few	TRBJ2-3	CASSVEGTSGTDTQYF	TGCGCCAGCTCAGTCGAGGGGACTAGCGGCACAGATACGCAGTATTTT
TRBV28	16	NA	NA	TRBJ1-4	CASRRGGKAANEKLFF	TGTGCCAGCAGGCGGGGGGGGAAGGCGGCTAATGAAAAACTGTTTTTT
TRBV9	15	TRBD2	few	TRBJ2-3	CASSVVAGVGDTQYF	TGTGCCAGCAGCGTAGTAGCGGGAGTTGGAGATACGCAGTATTTT
TRBV7-2	14	TRBD2	NA	TRBJ2-7	CASSPLAGVGEQYF	TGTGCCAGCAGCCCCTTAGCGGGAGTGGGGGAGCAGTACTTC
TRBV5-4	13	NA	NA	TRBJ2-5	CASSLAGSETQYF	TGTGCCAGCAGCTTGGCCGGGTCCGAGACCCAGTACTTC
TRBV28	15	TRBD1	NA	TRBJ1-6	CASSFLDRDNSPLHF	TGTGCCAGCAGTTTTCTGGACAGGGATAATTCACCCCTCCACTTT
TRBV6-5	14	TRBD1	NA	TRBJ1-5	CATRDSASHQPQHF	TGTGCCACCCGGGACAGTGCGTCACATCAGCCCCAGCATTTT
TRBV4-1	15	NA	once	TRBJ1-4	CASSFNKGSNEKLFF	TGCGCCAGCAGCTTCAACAAGGGGTCTAATGAAAAACTGTTTTTT
TRBV4-1	15	NA	NA	TRBJ1-1	CASSQDGRWNTEAFF	TGCGCCAGCAGCCAAGATGGCAGGTGGAACACTGAAGCTTTCTTT
TRBV5-3	15	NA	NA	TRBJ2-7	CARTPGLQRGYEQYF	TGTGCCCGAACCCCAGGTCTACAAAGGGGCTACGAGCAGTACTTC
TRBV15	14	NA	few	TRBJ2-7	CATSREGGRGEQYF	TGTGCCACCAGCAGAGAAGGAGGGAGAGGCGAGCAGTACTTC
TRBV7-6	14	TRBD1	NA	TRBJ2-4	CASSLEDRGNIQYF	TGTGCCAGCAGCTTAGAGGACAGGGGAAACATTCAGTACTTC
TRBV15	16	TRBD1	NA	TRBJ2-3	CATSRDWGQGTDTQYF	TGTGCCACCAGCAGAGACTGGGGACAGGGGACAGATACGCAGTATTTT
TRBV28	16	TRBD1	NA	TRBJ1-1	CASSLWGQSRNTEAFF	TGTGCCAGCAGTTTATGGGGACAGTCCAGGAACACTGAAGCTTTCTTT
TRBV14	14	NA	once	TRBJ2-5	CASSLGLASETQYF	TGTGCCAGCAGCCTCGGACTCGCTTCAGAGACCCAGTACTTC
TRBV5-1	14	TRBD2	NA	TRBJ2-1	CASSLTSGKGEQFF	TGCGCCAGCAGCTTGACTAGCGGGAAGGGTGAGCAGTTCTTC
TRBV11-2	14	NA	once	TRBJ2-2	CASSLVPQSGELFF	TGTGCCAGCAGCTTAGTACCTCAGTCCGGGGAGCTGTTTTTT
TRBV9	15	TRBD1	once	TRBJ2-5	CASSEGQGVGETQYF	TGTGCCAGCAGCGAAGGACAGGGGGTGGGAGAGACCCAGTACTTC
TRBV28	12	NA	NA	TRBJ1-6	CASTEANSPLHF	TGTGCCAGCACAGAGGCTAATTCACCCCTCCACTTT